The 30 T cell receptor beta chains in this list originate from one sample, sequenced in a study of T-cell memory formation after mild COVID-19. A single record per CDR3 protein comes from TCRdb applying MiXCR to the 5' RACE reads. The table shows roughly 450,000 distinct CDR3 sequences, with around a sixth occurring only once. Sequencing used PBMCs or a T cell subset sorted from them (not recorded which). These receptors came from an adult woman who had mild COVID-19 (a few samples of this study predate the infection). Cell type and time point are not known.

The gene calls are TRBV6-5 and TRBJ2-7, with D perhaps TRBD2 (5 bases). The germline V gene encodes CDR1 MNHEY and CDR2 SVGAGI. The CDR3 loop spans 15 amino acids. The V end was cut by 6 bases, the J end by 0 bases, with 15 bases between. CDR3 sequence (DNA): TGTGCCAGCAGGACCCCGTTCGGGGTCTCCTACGAGCAGTACTTC. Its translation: CASRTPFGVSYEQYF.

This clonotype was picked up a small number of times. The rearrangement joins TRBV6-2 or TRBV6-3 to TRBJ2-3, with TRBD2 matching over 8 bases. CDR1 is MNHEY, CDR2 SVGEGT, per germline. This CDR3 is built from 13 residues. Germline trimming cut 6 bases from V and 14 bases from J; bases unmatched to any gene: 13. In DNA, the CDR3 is TGTGCCAGCAGCTCCTACAGCGGGAGTACCCTGTATTTT. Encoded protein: CASSSYSGSTLYF.

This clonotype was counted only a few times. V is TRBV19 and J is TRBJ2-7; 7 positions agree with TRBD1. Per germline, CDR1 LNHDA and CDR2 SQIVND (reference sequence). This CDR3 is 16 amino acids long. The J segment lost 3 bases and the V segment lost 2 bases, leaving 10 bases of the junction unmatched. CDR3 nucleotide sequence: TGTGCCAGTAGTATACCCCCCTCCGGGGACAGCTACGAGCAGTACTTC. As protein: CASSIPPSGDSYEQYF.

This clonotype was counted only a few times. CDR3 nucleotides: TGTGCCAGCAGTCGGGCTAGCGGGGTCGTCTACAATGAGCAGTTCTTC. The encoded protein is CASSRASGVVYNEQFF. The chain recombines TRBV3-1 with TRBJ2-1, with TRBD2 matching 9 bases. This CDR3 has 16 residues. The V segment lost 6 bases and the J segment 3 bases; nucleotides outside the gene matches: 9. Germline values: CDR1 LGHDT, CDR2 YNNKEL (reference sequence).

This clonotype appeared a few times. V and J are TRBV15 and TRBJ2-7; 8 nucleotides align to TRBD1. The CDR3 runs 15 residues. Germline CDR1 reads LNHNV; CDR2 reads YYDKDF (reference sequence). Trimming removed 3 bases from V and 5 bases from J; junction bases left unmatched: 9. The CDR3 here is CATSRPRTGSHEQYF. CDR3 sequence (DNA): TGTGCCACCAGCAGGCCCCGGACAGGGTCCCACGAGCAGTACTTC. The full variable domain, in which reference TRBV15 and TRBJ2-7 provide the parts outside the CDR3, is DAMVIQNPRYQVTQFGKPVTLSCSQTLNHNVMYWYQQKSSQAPKLLFHYYDKDFNNEADTPDNFQSRRPNTSFCFLDIRSPGLGDTAMYLCATSRPRTGSHEQYFGPGTRLTVT.

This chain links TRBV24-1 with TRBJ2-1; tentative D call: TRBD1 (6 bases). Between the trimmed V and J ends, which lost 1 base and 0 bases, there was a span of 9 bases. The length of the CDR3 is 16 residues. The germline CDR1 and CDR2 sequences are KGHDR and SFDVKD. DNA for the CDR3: TGTGCCACCAGTGATTTTAAACAGGGCTCCTACAATGAGCAGTTCTTC. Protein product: CATSDFKQGSYNEQFF.

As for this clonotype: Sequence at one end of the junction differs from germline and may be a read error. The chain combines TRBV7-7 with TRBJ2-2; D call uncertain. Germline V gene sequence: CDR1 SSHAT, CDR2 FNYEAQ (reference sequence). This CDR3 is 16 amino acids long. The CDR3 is CASSSLSITNTGELFF. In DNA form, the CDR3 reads TGTGCTAGCAGCTCCCTGTCGATAACGAACACCGGGGAGCTGTTTTTT.

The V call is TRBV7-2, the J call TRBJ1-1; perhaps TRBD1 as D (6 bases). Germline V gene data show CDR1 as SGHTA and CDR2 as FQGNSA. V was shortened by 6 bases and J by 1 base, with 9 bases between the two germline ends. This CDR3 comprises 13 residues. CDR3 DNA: TGTGCCAGCAGAGGGGGGGCGAACACTGAAGCTTTCTTT. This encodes CASRGGANTEAFF. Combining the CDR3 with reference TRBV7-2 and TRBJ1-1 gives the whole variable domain GAGVSQSPSNKVTEKGKDVELRCDPISGHTALYWYRQSLGQGLEFLIYFQGNSAPDKSGLPSDRFSAERTGGSVSTLTIQRTQQEDSAVYLCASRGGANTEAFFGQGTRLTVV.

The CDR3 spells CASSSLAPRGETQYF. Here the CDR3 DNA reads TGTGCCAGCAGCTCTCTAGCGCCCAGGGGGGAGACCCAGTACTTC. This rearrangement joins TRBV5-6 to TRBJ2-5; perhaps TRBD1 as D (7 bases). The CDR3 has 15 residues. Per the germline V gene, CDR1 is SGHDT and CDR2 is YYEEEE. V was clipped by 3 bases and J by 5 bases, with 17 bases between them.

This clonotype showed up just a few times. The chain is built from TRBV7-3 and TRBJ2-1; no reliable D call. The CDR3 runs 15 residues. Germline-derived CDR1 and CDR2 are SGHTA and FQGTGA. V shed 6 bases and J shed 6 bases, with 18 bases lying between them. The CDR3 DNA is TGTGCCAGCAGTCCCTCGGGCTTAGTGGGCAATGAGCAGTTCTTC. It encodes CASSPSGLVGNEQFF.

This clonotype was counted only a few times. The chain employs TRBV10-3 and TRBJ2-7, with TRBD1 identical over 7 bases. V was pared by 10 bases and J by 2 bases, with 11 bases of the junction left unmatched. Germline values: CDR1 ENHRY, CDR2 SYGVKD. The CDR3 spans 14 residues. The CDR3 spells CATAETGSPYEQYF. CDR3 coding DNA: TGTGCCACCGCGGAGACAGGGTCCCCCTACGAGCAGTACTTC.

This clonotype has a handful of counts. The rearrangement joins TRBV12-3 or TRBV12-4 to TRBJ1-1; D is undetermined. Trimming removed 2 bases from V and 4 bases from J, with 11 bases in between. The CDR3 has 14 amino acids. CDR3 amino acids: CASSLISGGTEAFF. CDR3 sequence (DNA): TGTGCCAGCAGTTTAATCTCCGGCGGCACTGAAGCTTTCTTT.

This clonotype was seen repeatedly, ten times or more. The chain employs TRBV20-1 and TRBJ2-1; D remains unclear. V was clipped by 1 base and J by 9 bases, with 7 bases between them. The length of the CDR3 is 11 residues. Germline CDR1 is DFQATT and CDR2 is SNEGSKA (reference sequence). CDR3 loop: CSARAGGEQFF. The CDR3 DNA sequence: TGCAGTGCTAGAGCTGGTGGTGAGCAGTTCTTC.

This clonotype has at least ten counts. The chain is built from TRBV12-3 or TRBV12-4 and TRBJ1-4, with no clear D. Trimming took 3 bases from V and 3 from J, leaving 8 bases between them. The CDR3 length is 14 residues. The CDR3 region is CASSFGSPNEKLFF. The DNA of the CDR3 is TGTGCCAGCAGTTTCGGTTCCCCTAATGAAAAACTGTTTTTT.

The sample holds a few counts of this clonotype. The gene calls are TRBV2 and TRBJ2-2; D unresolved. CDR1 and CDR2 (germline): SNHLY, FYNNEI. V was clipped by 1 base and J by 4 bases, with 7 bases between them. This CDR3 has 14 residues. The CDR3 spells CASSEEAATGELFF. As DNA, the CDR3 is TGTGCCAGCAGTGAAGAGGCAGCCACCGGGGAGCTGTTTTTT.

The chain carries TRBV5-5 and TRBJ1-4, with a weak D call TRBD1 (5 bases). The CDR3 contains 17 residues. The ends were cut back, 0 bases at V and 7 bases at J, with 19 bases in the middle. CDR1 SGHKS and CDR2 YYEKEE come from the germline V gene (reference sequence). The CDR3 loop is CASSLEVATGEGEKLFF. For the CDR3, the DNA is TGTGCCAGCAGCTTGGAGGTCGCAACAGGCGAAGGTGAAAAACTGTTTTTT.

The CDR3 reads CATSREREIAGANVLTF. For the CDR3, the DNA is TGTGCCACCAGCAGAGAGCGGGAGATTGCTGGGGCCAACGTCCTGACTTTC. This chain connects TRBV15 to TRBJ2-6, with 7 bases identical to TRBD2. Germline V CDR1 and CDR2: LNHNV, YYDKDF (reference sequence). The CDR3 has 17 residues. J gave up 2 bases and V 0 bases, and 4 bases lay outside the gene matches.

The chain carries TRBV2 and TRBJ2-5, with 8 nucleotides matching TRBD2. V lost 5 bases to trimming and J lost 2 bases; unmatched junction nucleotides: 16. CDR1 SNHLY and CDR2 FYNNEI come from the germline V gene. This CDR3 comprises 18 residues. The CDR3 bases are TGTGCCAGCAGTCCCCCGTATGTTCGGGAGGGATTACAAGAGACCCAGTACTTC. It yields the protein CASSPPYVREGLQETQYF.

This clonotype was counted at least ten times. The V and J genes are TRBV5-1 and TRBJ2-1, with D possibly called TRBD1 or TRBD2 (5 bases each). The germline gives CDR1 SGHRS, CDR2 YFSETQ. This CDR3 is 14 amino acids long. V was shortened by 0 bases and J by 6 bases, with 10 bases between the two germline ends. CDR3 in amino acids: CASSLGDGFNEQFF. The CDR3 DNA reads TGCGCCAGCAGCTTGGGGGACGGGTTCAATGAGCAGTTCTTC.

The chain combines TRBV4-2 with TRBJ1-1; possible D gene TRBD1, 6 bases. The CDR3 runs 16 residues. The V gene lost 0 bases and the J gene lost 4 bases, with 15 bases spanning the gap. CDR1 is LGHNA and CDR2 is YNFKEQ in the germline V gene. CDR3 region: CASSQERFQGTTEAFF. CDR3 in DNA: TGTGCCAGCAGCCAAGAGAGATTCCAGGGGACCACTGAAGCTTTCTTT.

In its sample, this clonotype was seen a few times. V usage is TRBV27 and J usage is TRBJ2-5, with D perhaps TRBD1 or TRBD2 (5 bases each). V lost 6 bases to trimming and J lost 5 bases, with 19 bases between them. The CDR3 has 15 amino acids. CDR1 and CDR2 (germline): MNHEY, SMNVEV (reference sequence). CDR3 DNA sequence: TGTGCCAGCAGGGCGAGAGGGTCTAAGGGGGAGACCCAGTACTTC. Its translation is CASRARGSKGETQYF.

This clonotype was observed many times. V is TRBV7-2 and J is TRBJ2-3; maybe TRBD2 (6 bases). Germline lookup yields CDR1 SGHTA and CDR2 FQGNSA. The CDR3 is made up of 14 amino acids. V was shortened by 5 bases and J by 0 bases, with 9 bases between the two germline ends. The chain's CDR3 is CASSRLDSTDTQYF. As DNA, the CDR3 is TGTGCCAGCAGCCGACTAGATAGCACAGATACGCAGTATTTT.

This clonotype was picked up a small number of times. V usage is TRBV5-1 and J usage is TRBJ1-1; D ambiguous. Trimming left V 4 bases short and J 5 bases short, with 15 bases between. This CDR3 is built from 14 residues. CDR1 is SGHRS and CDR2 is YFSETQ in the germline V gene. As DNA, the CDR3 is TGCGCCAGCAGCCCCATAGGTTGGCAAACTGAAGCTTTCTTT. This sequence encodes CASSPIGWQTEAFF.

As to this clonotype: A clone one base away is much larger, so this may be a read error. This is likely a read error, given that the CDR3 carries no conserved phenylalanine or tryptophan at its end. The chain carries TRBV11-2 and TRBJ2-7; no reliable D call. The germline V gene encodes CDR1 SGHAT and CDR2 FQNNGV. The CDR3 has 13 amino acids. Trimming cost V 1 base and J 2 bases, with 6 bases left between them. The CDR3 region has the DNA TGTGCCAGCAGCTTAGGACCAACCTACGAGCAGTACTTA. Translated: CASSLGPTYEQYL.

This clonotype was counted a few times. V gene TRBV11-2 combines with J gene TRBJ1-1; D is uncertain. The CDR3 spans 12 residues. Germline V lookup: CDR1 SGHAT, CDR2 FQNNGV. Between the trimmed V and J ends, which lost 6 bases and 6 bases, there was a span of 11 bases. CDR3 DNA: TGTGCCAGCAGTACAATTGAGGCTGAAGCTTTCTTT. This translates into CASSTIEAEAFF.

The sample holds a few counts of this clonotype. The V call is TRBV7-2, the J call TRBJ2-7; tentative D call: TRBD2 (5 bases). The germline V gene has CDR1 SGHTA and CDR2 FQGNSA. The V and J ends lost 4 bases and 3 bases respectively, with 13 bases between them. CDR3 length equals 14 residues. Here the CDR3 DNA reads TGTGCCAGCAGCTCGACCTCCGGGGTCTACGAGCAGTACTTC. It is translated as CASSSTSGVYEQYF.

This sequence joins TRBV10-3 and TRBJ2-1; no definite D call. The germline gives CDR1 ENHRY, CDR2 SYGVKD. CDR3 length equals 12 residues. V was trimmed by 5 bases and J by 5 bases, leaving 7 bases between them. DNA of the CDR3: TGTGCCATCAGTATACGAGACAATGAGCAGTTCTTC. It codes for CAISIRDNEQFF.

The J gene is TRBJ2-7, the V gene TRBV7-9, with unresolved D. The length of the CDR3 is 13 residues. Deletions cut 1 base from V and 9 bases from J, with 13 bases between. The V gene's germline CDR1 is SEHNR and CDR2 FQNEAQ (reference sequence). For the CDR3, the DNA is TGTGCCAGCAGCTTAGATTACGAGGTTGGGCAGTACTTC. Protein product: CASSLDYEVGQYF.

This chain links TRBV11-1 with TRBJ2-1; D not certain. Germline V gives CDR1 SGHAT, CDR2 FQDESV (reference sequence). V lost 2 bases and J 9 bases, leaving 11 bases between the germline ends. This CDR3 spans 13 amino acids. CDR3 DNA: TGTGCCAGCAGCTTAATCAGACTCGGTGAGCAGTTCTTC. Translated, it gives CASSLIRLGEQFF.

The CDR3 loop is CSARPGILAKNIQYF. CDR3 bases: TGCAGTGCTAGACCGGGGATCTTAGCCAAAAACATTCAGTACTTC. The chain uses TRBV20-1 and TRBJ2-4, with a weak D call TRBD2 (5 bases). Germline V gene data show CDR1 as DFQATT and CDR2 as SNEGSKA (reference sequence). This CDR3 contains 15 residues. The V end was cut by 2 bases, the J end by 0 bases, with 11 bases between.